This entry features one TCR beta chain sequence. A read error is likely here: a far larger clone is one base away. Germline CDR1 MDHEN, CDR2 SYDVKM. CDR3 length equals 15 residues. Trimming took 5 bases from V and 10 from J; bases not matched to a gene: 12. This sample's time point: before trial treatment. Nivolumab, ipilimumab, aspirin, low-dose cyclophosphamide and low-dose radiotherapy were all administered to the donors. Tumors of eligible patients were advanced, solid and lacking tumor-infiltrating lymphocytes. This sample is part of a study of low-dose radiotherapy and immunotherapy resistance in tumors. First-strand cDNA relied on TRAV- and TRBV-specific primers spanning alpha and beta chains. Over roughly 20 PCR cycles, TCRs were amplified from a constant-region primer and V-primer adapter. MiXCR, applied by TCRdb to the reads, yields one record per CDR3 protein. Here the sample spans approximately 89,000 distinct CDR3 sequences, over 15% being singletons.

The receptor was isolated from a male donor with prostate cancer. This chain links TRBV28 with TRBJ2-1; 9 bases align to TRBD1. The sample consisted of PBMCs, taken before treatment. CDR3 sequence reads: CASSPAGTGSNEQFF. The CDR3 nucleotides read TGTGCCAGCAGTCCGGCCGGGACAGGGTCCAACGAGCAGTTCTTC.